This is a list of T cell receptor beta chains from one sample in a study of Ad26.COV2.S vaccination and SARS-CoV-2 variants. The table came from immunoSEQ multiplex PCR; TCRdb's copy has only in-frame clones and leaves some out. The repertoire holds around 300,000 clones, with 75% to 90% as singletons. Source: peripheral blood, taken in a trial of Ad26.COV2.S vaccine versus placebo. The receptors come from a person aged 18-65 years who received the Ad26.COV2.S COVID-19 vaccine or a placebo. Both conserved end residues are part of each CDR3. The D gene is left open where the match is weak. Where a row states a size, it is once, few, many or the class of an expanded clone; other rows omit it.

.,TRBJ2-3,.,TRBV5-4,CASSLEGRQGDTQYF,TGTGCCAGCAGCTTGGAGGGGAGGCAGGGAGATACGCAGTATTTT
.,TRBJ2-7,.,TRBV11-2,CASRRQGLYEQYF,TGTGCCAGCCGTCGACAGGGACTATACGAGCAGTACTTC
TRBD1,TRBJ1-1,.,TRBV5-6,CASSLTGEGTEAFF,TGTGCCAGCAGCCTGACAGGGGAGGGCACTGAAGCTTTCTTT
.,TRBJ1-3,.,TRBV3-1/TRBV3-2,CASSPRQTSGNTIYF,TGTGCCAGCAGCCCCAGGCAAACCTCTGGAAACACCATATATTTT
.,TRBJ2-3,.,TRBV19,CASPIPSTAQYF,TGTGCCAGTCCGATCCCTAGTACGGCGCAGTATTTT
TRBD2,TRBJ2-7,.,TRBV7-2,CASSGRGGARNEQYF,TGTGCCAGCAGCGGTCGCGGGGGGGCAAGGAACGAGCAGTACTTC
.,TRBJ1-6,.,TRBV11-2,CASSLWNSPLHF,TGTGCCAGCAGCTTATGGAATTCACCCCTCCACTTT
TRBD2,TRBJ2-5,once,TRBV4-1,CASSPSPAGVETQYF,TGCGCCAGCAGCCCAAGCCCGGCGGGAGTAGAGACCCAGTACTTC
.,TRBJ2-7,.,TRBV23-1,CASSQSNFQVDHHEQYF,TGCGCCAGCAGTCAATCGAATTTCCAGGTAGATCATCACGAGCAGTACTTC
.,TRBJ2-1,.,TRBV28,CASSFRSGKVNEQFF,TGTGCCAGCAGTTTTAGGTCAGGGAAGGTAAATGAGCAGTTCTTC
TRBD2,TRBJ2-7,.,TRBV18,CASSQSGSYEQYF,TGTGCCAGCTCACAAAGCGGGAGTTACGAGCAGTACTTC
.,TRBJ1-6,.,TRBV29-1,CSVVEGGYNSPLHF,TGCAGCGTTGTGGAGGGGGGCTATAATTCACCCCTCCACTTT
.,TRBJ1-5,.,TRBV4-1,CASSQDMDLNQPQHF,TGCGCCAGCAGCCAAGATATGGATCTGAATCAGCCCCAGCATTTT
.,TRBJ1-1,.,TRBV28,CASSLLKGSTEAFF,TGTGCCAGCAGTTTATTAAAGGGCAGCACTGAAGCTTTCTTT
.,TRBJ2-3,.,TRBV5-4,CASSLAGASTDTQYF,TGTGCCAGCAGCTTGGCCGGGGCCAGCACAGATACGCAGTATTTT
.,TRBJ1-5,.,TRBV9,CASSVDSQVTGPQHF,TGTGCCAGCAGCGTAGATTCCCAGGTCACGGGGCCCCAGCATTTT
TRBD2,TRBJ2-5,.,TRBV2,CASSFFVAGGLKETQYF,TGTGCCAGCAGTTTCTTCGTAGCGGGGGGACTCAAAGAGACCCAGTACTTC
.,TRBJ1-6,.,TRBV6-5,CASIGNTGGNSPLHF,TGTGCCAGCATTGGGAATACGGGAGGTAATTCACCCCTCCACTTT
.,TRBJ2-1,.,TRBV3-1/TRBV3-2,CASSQGRGWQFF,TGTGCCAGCAGCCAGGGCCGGGGGTGGCAGTTCTTC
TRBD1,TRBJ1-4,.,TRBV7-9,CASSLRGLEKLFF,TGTGCCAGCAGCTTGAGGGGGCTTGAAAAACTGTTTTTT
TRBD1,TRBJ2-1,once,TRBV19,CASSNRDRIYNEQFF,TGTGCCAGTAGTAACCGGGACAGGATTTACAATGAGCAGTTCTTC
.,TRBJ1-2,once,TRBV28,CASSLGGIPSYTF,TGTGCCAGCAGTTTAGGGGGAATCCCCAGCTACACCTTC
TRBD1,TRBJ2-1,.,TRBV18,CASSPGGAGYNEQFF,TGTGCCAGCTCCCCAGGGGGAGCCGGATACAATGAGCAGTTCTTC
TRBD1,TRBJ2-7,.,TRBV6-5,CASIRQGGYEQYF,TGTGCCAGCATCAGACAGGGGGGGTACGAGCAGTACTTC
.,TRBJ1-1,.,TRBV25-1,CASSLLGAAGTEAFF,TGTGCCAGCAGCTTACTTGGGGCCGCAGGCACTGAAGCTTTCTTT
.,TRBJ1-1,.,TRBV2,CASSDRERAFF,TGTGCCAGCAGTGACAGGGAACGAGCTTTCTTT
TRBD2,TRBJ2-7,.,TRBV28,CASSRGGALYEQYF,TGTGCCAGCAGTCGCGGGGGGGCCTTATACGAGCAGTACTTC
TRBD1,TRBJ2-2,.,TRBV5-5,CASRPGQGTGELFF,TGTGCCAGCAGACCGGGACAGGGGACCGGGGAGCTGTTTTTT
.,TRBJ1-3,.,TRBV23-1,CASSQSRRAFSGNTIYF,TGCGCCAGCAGTCAATCACGGAGGGCCTTCTCTGGAAACACCATATATTTT
TRBD1,TRBJ2-3,.,TRBV6-1,CASSDRGPGDTQYF,TGTGCCAGCAGTGACAGGGGGCCGGGAGATACGCAGTATTTT
.,TRBJ2-1,.,TRBV11-1,CASSPLGEQFF,TGTGCCAGCAGCCCGCTGGGCGAGCAGTTCTTC
.,TRBJ1-2,.,TRBV27,CASSFVPHKPRYAYTF,TGTGCCAGCAGTTTCGTACCGCATAAACCTCGCTATGCCTACACCTTC
.,TRBJ2-1,once,TRBV3-1/TRBV3-2,CASSQRRAAVNEQFF,TGTGCCAGCAGCCAAAGGAGGGCCGCTGTGAATGAGCAGTTCTTC
TRBD1,TRBJ1-6,.,TRBV9,CASSTQGAYSPLHF,TGTGCCAGCAGCACACAGGGGGCGTATTCACCCCTCCACTTT
.,TRBJ2-2,.,TRBV6-5,CASRFGTSPGELFF,TGTGCCAGCAGGTTTGGGACATCCCCTGGGGAGCTGTTTTTT
.,TRBJ2-5,.,TRBV29-1,CSVLSRGVETQYF,TGCAGCGTTTTGTCACGGGGCGTAGAGACCCAGTACTTC
TRBD2,TRBJ2-5,.,TRBV9,CASSPTSGGALETQYF,TGTGCCAGCAGCCCAACTAGCGGGGGGGCCTTGGAGACCCAGTACTTC
.,TRBJ2-3,.,TRBV4-2,CASSQGGRMDTQYF,TGTGCCAGCAGCCAAGGTGGGCGGATGGATACGCAGTATTTT
TRBD2,TRBJ2-1,.,TRBV28,CASTERESMNEQFF,TGTGCCAGCACTGAGCGGGAGTCGATGAATGAGCAGTTCTTC
.,TRBJ2-5,.,TRBV6-5,CASSAMGLQETQYF,TGTGCCAGCAGCGCAATGGGACTTCAAGAGACCCAGTACTTC
TRBD1,TRBJ2-1,.,TRBV5-4,CASSGTANNEQFF,TGTGCCAGCAGCGGGACAGCTAACAATGAGCAGTTCTTC
TRBD2,TRBJ2-1,.,TRBV10-2,CASSDSPSGYNEQFF,TGCGCCAGCAGTGACAGCCCTAGCGGGTACAATGAGCAGTTCTTC
.,TRBJ1-5,once,TRBV2,CASSLEKTQPQHF,TGTGCCAGCAGCCTTGAGAAGACCCAGCCCCAGCATTTT
TRBD2,TRBJ2-7,.,TRBV2,CASSEGTSSYEQYF,TGTGCCAGCAGTGAAGGGACTAGCTCCTACGAGCAGTACTTC
.,TRBJ1-1,.,TRBV28,CASSLGLNTEAFF,TGTGCCAGCAGTCTTGGACTGAACACTGAAGCTTTCTTT
TRBD1,TRBJ1-1,.,TRBV7-2,CASKIRGDTEAFF,TGTGCCAGCAAAATCAGGGGGGACACTGAAGCTTTCTTT
.,TRBJ2-1,.,TRBV27,CASSFRVGDEQFF,TGTGCCAGCAGTTTCAGGGTTGGCGATGAGCAGTTCTTC
.,TRBJ1-3,.,TRBV6-6,CASSYSLDTIYF,TGTGCCAGCAGTTACTCGCTCGACACCATATATTTT
TRBD1,TRBJ2-7,.,TRBV6-5,CASRETGGGSYEQYF,TGTGCCAGCAGGGAGACAGGGGGCGGTTCCTACGAGCAGTACTTC
TRBD1,TRBJ1-1,.,TRBV6-6,CASSRTGEVFEAFF,TGTGCCAGCAGTCGGACAGGGGAGGTTTTTGAAGCTTTCTTT
.,TRBJ1-1,.,TRBV7-2,CASSLALGGFAEAFF,TGTGCCAGCAGCTTAGCGCTGGGAGGGTTCGCTGAAGCTTTCTTT
.,TRBJ2-5,once,TRBV19,CASSLGGAVLETQYF,TGTGCCTCCTCCTTAGGCGGGGCCGTCCTGGAGACCCAGTACTTC
.,TRBJ1-2,.,TRBV11-2,CASRSGRGNYGYTF,TGTGCCAGCAGGTCGGGCAGGGGTAACTATGGCTACACCTTC
.,TRBJ2-2,.,TRBV18,CASSPATNTGELFF,TGTGCCAGCTCACCTGCAACGAACACCGGGGAGCTGTTTTTT
TRBD2,TRBJ2-4,.,TRBV6-5,CATFGGGNIQYF,TGTGCCACTTTCGGGGGGGGAAACATTCAGTACTTC